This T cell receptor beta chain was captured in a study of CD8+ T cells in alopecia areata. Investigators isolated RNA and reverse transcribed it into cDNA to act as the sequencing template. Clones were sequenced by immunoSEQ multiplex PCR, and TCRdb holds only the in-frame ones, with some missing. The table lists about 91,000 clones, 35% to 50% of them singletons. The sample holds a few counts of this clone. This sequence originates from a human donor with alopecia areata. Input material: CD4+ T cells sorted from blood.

The CDR3 sequence: CASSLETRELFF. CDR3 nucleotides: TGCGCCAGCAGCCTCGAAACGAGAGAGCTGTTTTTT. The chain carries TRBV5-1 and TRBJ2-2; no clear D. Between the trimmed V and J ends, which lost 4 bases and 11 bases, there was a span of 12 bases. This CDR3 has 12 residues. The germline CDR1 and CDR2 sequences are SGHRS and YFSETQ. The whole variable domain, remainder taken from reference TRBV5-1 and TRBJ2-2, is KAGVTQTPRYLIKTRGQQVTLSCSPISGHRSVSWYQQTPGQGLQFLFEYFSETQRNKGNFPGRFSGRQFSNSRSEMNVSTLELGDSALYLCASSLETRELFFGEGSRLTVL.